One TCR beta chain is described in this entry. Per the original data handling: Using reference gene primer amplification, nucleated cell counts were estimated. The repertoire was sequenced with immunoSEQ multiplex PCR; TCRdb's copy has only in-frame clones and lacks some. The DNA gave D and trimming, while V, J and clone size come from that table. Of 200,000 to 300,000 clones listed, roughly nine tenths were seen once; the top ten hold around 4.2%. The data originate from a study of blood T cell repertoires in COVID-19. Overall study: In each case, the material was cDNA or gDNA derived from T cells, B-cell-depleted T cells, or PBMCs.

V lost 4 bases and J lost 4, with 5 bases in between. Germline V CDR1 and CDR2: SGHRS, YFSETQ. The length of the CDR3 is 11 residues. The study drew participants aged about 18 to 89 years from 24 US areas. The sequence came from a woman under 40 with acute COVID-19. The source material was PBMCs or T cells enriched from blood (not recorded which). The chain has TRBV5-1 and TRBJ1-2; D gene uncertain. The DNA for the CDR3 is TGCGCCAGCAGCCCCGTCTATGGCTACACCTTC. Protein product: CASSPVYGYTF.